This note documents a single T cell receptor beta chain sequence. The sample originates from a study of T cell changes during pregnancy in multiple sclerosis. Here immunoSEQ multiplex PCR was the method, and the copy in TCRdb shows in-frame clones only, minus some. The top ten hold approximately 8% of the sample, which has 30,000 to 40,000 clones, approximately 90% seen once. V lost 6 bases to trimming and J lost 3 bases; unmatched junction nucleotides: 4. From germline, CDR1 is SGHVS and CDR2 FQNEAQ. This CDR3 spans 13 amino acids. This specimen consisted of CD8+ T cells from peripheral blood mononuclear cells, obtained before pregnancy. The genes are TRBV7-8 and TRBJ2-7, with TRBD1 identical over 8 bases. This TCR was sampled from a female donor with multiple sclerosis, enrolled in a pregnancy study. The CDR3 sequence: CASSFDRGYEQYF. The CDR3 coding sequence is TGTGCCAGCAGTTTCGACAGGGGCTACGAGCAGTACTTC. Full variable domain (rest looked up from reference TRBV7-8 and TRBJ2-7): GAGVSQSPRYKVAKRGQDVALRCDPISGHVSLFWYQQALGQGPEFLTYFQNEAQLDKSGLPSDRFFAERPEGSVSTLKIQRTQQEDSAVYLCASSFDRGYEQYFGPGTRLTVT.